A selection of T cell receptor beta chains follows, all from one sample in a study of blood T cells in healthy people across ages. MiXCR, run by TCRdb on the 5' RACE reads, gives a single entry per CDR3 protein. The sample lists about 760,000 distinct CDR3 sequences, approximately 53% seen once, with about 26% in the top ten. The sample consisted of blood. These receptors were collected from a man in his forties or fifties in good health. CDR3s include the opening cysteine and the closing phenylalanine or tryptophan. Each record gives: V gene, D gene, J gene, CDR3 protein. A D gene is named only where the DNA matches it firmly.

TRBV6-2/TRBV6-3	NA	TRBJ2-7	CASRIHYEQYF
TRBV7-8	NA	TRBJ2-3	CASSRGSGLTDTQYF
TRBV20-1	TRBD1	TRBJ1-5	CSARDSGTGGAQPQHF
TRBV27	NA	TRBJ2-5	CASSLSVAGETQYF
TRBV29-1	NA	TRBJ2-3	CSVGAGTADTQYF
TRBV11-2	NA	TRBJ2-6	CASSLGTGSFSGANVLTF
TRBV13	TRBD1	TRBJ2-7	CASSERQTGNYEQYF
TRBV6-1	NA	TRBJ2-1	CASSGESSVKLNEQFF
TRBV14	TRBD1	TRBJ2-3	CASTRQGIPDMQYF
TRBV20-1	NA	TRBJ2-3	CSVLFKIRTPADTQYF
TRBV24-1	NA	TRBJ2-1	CATSDLGVEYNEQFF
TRBV5-4	TRBD1	NA	CASTTGAENIQYF
TRBV29-1	NA	TRBJ2-1	CSVVRQGPYNEQFF
TRBV5-1	NA	TRBJ2-7	CASSLVAEPYEQYF
TRBV25-1	NA	TRBJ2-7	CASSPYGTYEQYF
TRBV6-1	NA	TRBJ2-1	CASSRTANEQFF
TRBV7-3	NA	TRBJ2-1	CASSLQGSSYNEQFF
TRBV27	NA	TRBJ1-2	CASSLNGRYGYTF
TRBV20-1	TRBD2	NA	CSAVGTSAYNEQYF
TRBV6-5	NA	TRBJ2-7	CASPRGYEQYF
TRBV29-1	NA	TRBJ2-5	CSVEDTPAGETQYF
TRBV2	NA	TRBJ2-2	CASSEVGGGTGELFF
TRBV6-5	TRBD1	TRBJ2-5	CASTITGTGAGETQYF
TRBV29-1	NA	TRBJ2-3	CSVEGKGSTDTQYF
TRBV27	TRBD2	TRBJ2-5	CASKVLAGIRGTQYF
TRBV5-1	NA	TRBJ2-5	CASSPVSSQSGTQYF
TRBV12-3/TRBV12-4	NA	TRBJ1-3	CASSPPGNTIYF
TRBV7-2	TRBD1	TRBJ1-1	CASSLGGQGLNTEAFF
TRBV3-1	TRBD2	NA	CASSQPTSGVKNIQYF
TRBV20-1	TRBD1	TRBJ1-2	CSATLWDREYGYTF
TRBV6-5	NA	TRBJ1-3	CASSASPGNTIYF
TRBV20-1	TRBD1	TRBJ1-1	CSVGDRNTEAFF
TRBV29-1	NA	TRBJ2-6	CSAASSGGFSGANVLTF
TRBV2	NA	TRBJ2-3	CASSEGLYGYRGTDTQYF
TRBV7-2	NA	TRBJ1-1	CASSLVGGRGSTEAFF
TRBV5-6	NA	TRBJ2-3	CASSGRPGKGTDTQYF
TRBV28	TRBD2	TRBJ2-3	CASSLSGANTDTQYF
TRBV29-1	NA	TRBJ1-4	CSASQGVDEKLFF
TRBV28	TRBD2	TRBJ2-7	CASSLGGVAAYEQYF
TRBV7-2	NA	TRBJ2-3	CASSLNYGADTQYF
TRBV4-3	TRBD2	TRBJ2-5	CASSQEGLWETQYF